The present T cell receptor beta chain was sequenced within a study of T-cell memory formation after mild COVID-19. This clonotype was observed a few times. V was clipped by 1 base and J by 2 bases, with 12 bases between them. CDR3 length: 15 residues. Per germline, CDR1 SGHVS and CDR2 FNYEAQ. Sample barcodes and UMIs were carried by the TCR alpha and TCR beta cDNA libraries that 5'RACE generated with constant-segment primers. TCRdb redid the calling of the 5' RACE reads with MiXCR, one entry per CDR3 protein. The table includes some 490,000 distinct CDR3 sequences, about 20% detected once. Sequencing was carried out using PBMCs or a T cell subset sorted from them (not recorded which). This TCR was recovered from an adult woman who had mild COVID-19 (a few samples of this study predate the infection). Cell type and time point are not known. This chain links TRBV7-6 with TRBJ2-7; D unclear. The CDR3 protein is CASSLELRTPYEQYF. For the CDR3, the DNA is TGTGCCAGCAGCTTAGAGCTACGGACCCCCTACGAGCAGTACTTC.